This T cell receptor beta chain derives from a study of cytomegalovirus exposure and HLA in healthy donors. Per the germline V gene, CDR1 is LNHNV and CDR2 is YYDKDF (reference sequence). The V gene end was trimmed by 2 bases and the J gene end by 4 bases; junction bases not matched to a gene: 6. This CDR3 has 15 amino acids. PCR amplification relied on 60 Vbeta primers (plus 13 Jbeta primers). Clones were read by immunoSEQ multiplex PCR, and TCRdb kept only the in-frame ones, dropping some. The repertoire consists of 100,000 to 150,000 clones, with around 9% occurring once and the leading ten covering 5.5%. This clone was seen a few times.

The V gene is TRBV15, the J gene TRBJ2-3; 7 nucleotides agree with TRBD2. What was sequenced was PBMCs. The receptor's source is a man between 35 and 55 years old in good health and CMV-seronegative. CDR3 region: CATSRPPGRADTQYF. Written as DNA, the CDR3 is TGTGCCACCAGCAGACCCCCAGGGAGGGCAGATACGCAGTATTTT.